Given below is one T cell receptor (beta chain) in context. Ten or more counts support this clonotype. It has no known antigen specificity. No base qualities exist here, and no much larger clone lies one base off it. Libraries were built with RACE. The run used a NextSeq 500. During library preparation, unique molecular identifiers were attached to individual cDNA molecules so that TCRs could be counted quantitatively and reproducibly. Each blood RNA sample was used to sequence both TCR alpha and TCR beta chains. On the authors' methods: Samples had a median of approximately 93,000 TCRs, with a range from 23,224 to 690,600. The Decombinator software suite was used to annotate V, J and CDR3 in the TCR reads. Every sample was subsampled to the same number of TCRs (28,000) for the PS versus PT1 abundance plots. Expanded TCRs were defined as absent before sensitization and observed at least eight times at the 2-week time point. The public reads were run again by TCRdb, first through fastp at Q25 and then through MiXCR, and only productive beta chains were kept. When rows share a CDR3 protein, they turn into one entry using the most common DNA and genes. Clone size and V and J calls follow TCRdb, not the original study. For this sample the table gives tens of thousands of distinct CDR3 sequences, of which 9.5% to 12% were detected only once. The ten largest clones capture 2.2% of the sample.

The CDR3 measures 14 amino acids from cysteine to phenylalanine. Only the CDR3 DNA is retained, 42 bases long and in frame from the first base. CDR1 and CDR2 are read off the germline V gene as MDHEN and SYDVKM. V sheds 10 bases and J sheds 2 bases, leaving 18 bases between their ends. These data are taken from a study of human T cells and chemical hapten exposure (dated by TCRdb to about 2021). General notes on the study: For sensitization, 2% DPC in acetone was applied to a roughly 2 cm by roughly 2 cm area of upper inner arm skin. Throughout the roughly 24-week study period, patients were also given weekly therapeutic DPC doses on the scalp. Patch testing on the upper back used Finn chambers containing 0.01% DPC, with scoring done after 6 days according to International Contact Dermatitis Research Group standards. Most of the patients in the cohort were female, and the cohort covered alopecia areata with under or over 50% scalp involvement, alopecia totalis and alopecia universalis. Libraries were combined into a pool for sequencing, and differences in TCR yield between samples came mainly from small differences in library volumes within the pool. This study followed changes in the peripheral blood TCR repertoire in vivo during primary and secondary sensitization of alopecia patients to the hapten diphenylcyclopropenone (DPC). Blood samples were taken from patients before sensitization (week 0) and at 2, 6 and about 24 weeks after DPC sensitization. Some 29 alopecia patients gave blood for TCR sequencing at one to four time points (pre-sensitization, 2, 6 and 24 weeks).

The paper's findings and limits, for the study overall: After repeated subsampling, changes were observed in the strength of the expansion versus patch-test correlation and in the threshold at which the correlation became significant. Expanded TCRs formed significantly more large CDR3 similarity clusters than pre-sensitization or healthy control sets, consistent with antigen-driven responses. A positive correlation was found between the number of PT1 expanded TCRs and patch test score, with significance reached at thresholds 8, 16 and 32 but not 4. All patients had alopecia, a presumed autoimmune disease, so their immune response might differ from that of healthy individuals. The number of TCRs above 1 in 1000 frequency did not change with DPC sensitization; there was no evidence of global repertoire structure alterations.

Interpreted using the paper, the time point label stands for: patch test 2, 6 weeks after DPC sensitization. According to the study, the label for this sample's treatment or condition signals: therapeutic diphenylcyclopropenone sensitization with weekly scalp DPC. Blood at each patch-test visit was drawn before the patch test was applied. Patients were considered eligible if aged 18 to 70, diagnosed with alopecia and deemed suitable for DPC therapy, and patients were excluded if pregnant. Total RNA was extracted from unfractionated whole blood collected in Tempus Blood RNA tubes. The material was whole blood, obtained in connection with sensitization to the hapten diphenylcyclopropenone (DPC). The rearrangement combines TRBV28 with TRBJ2-7; the D gene may be TRBD1 or TRBD2, since each aligns over 5 bases. The TCR sequence derives from a man in his forties with alopecia areata. Some clones in this sample may be carry-over from other donors' samples. The CDR3 protein sequence reads: CATTSRGPTYEQYF. The nucleotides read TGTGCCACCACATCCCGGGGACCAACCTACGAGCAGTACTTC.